This T cell receptor beta chain was identified during a study of tumor and adjacent non-tumor tissue in lung cancer. Remarks on this clonotype: Germline is not matched at one junction end, which may reflect a read error.

A modified ARM-PCR protocol with three rounds of nested PCR amplified TCRbeta. TCRdb called the multiplex PCR reads again in MiXCR, with one record for every CDR3 protein. The repertoire includes more than 75,000 distinct CDR3 sequences, around 70% of them detected once, and roughly 12% sits in the top ten. The CDR3 runs 17 residues. CDR1 and CDR2 (germline): WNHNN, SYGVQD (reference sequence). No cell sorting was done before RNA was extracted from the tissue. Chemotherapy-naive patients with new lung cancer underwent thoracic surgery in China, August–November 2014. Source material: lung tumor tissue. J is TRBJ2-3 and V is TRBV10-1; a possible D gene is TRBD1 (6 bases). This TCR came from a woman in her seventies with non-small cell lung cancer. CDR3 in amino acids: CASSDRARGSNTDTQYF. As DNA, the CDR3 is TGTGCCAGCAGTGACCGGGCTAGGGGGAGTAACACAGATACGCAGTATTTT.